This TCR beta chain is from a study of T cells in Graves' hyperthyroidism and ophthalmopathy. The wider study: Peripheral blood was taken when the disease was first diagnosed, before any treatment began. Study results and caveats: Ophthalmopathy was distinguished from stable hyperthyroidism by 13 V-J signatures. Peripheral blood also featured most of the thyroid clonotypes expanded above 0.001.

The source material, RNA transcripts, was used to amplify TCR beta CDR3 regions. The primer set for the first-round RT-PCR of the TCR CDR3 was HTBI. TCRdb independently ran MiXCR on the multiplex PCR reads; one entry per CDR3 protein. The sample yields a few hundred thousand distinct CDR3 sequences, approximately 21% seen once. A remark on this clonotype: Its antigen remains unknown.

This sequence was found in a young man with Graves' ophthalmopathy. Sequencing input: blood.

The CDR3 spells CASSPFLHDRGNQPQHF. Written as DNA, the CDR3 is TGTGCCAGCAGTCCCTTCCTCCATGACAGGGGCAATCAGCCCCAGCATTTT. The chain links TRBV27 to TRBJ1-5; 7 bases are shared with TRBD1. From germline, CDR1 is MNHEY and CDR2 SMNVEV (reference sequence). This CDR3 comprises 17 residues. With 5 bases clipped from V and 2 bases from J, the junction kept 12 bases outside the gene matches.